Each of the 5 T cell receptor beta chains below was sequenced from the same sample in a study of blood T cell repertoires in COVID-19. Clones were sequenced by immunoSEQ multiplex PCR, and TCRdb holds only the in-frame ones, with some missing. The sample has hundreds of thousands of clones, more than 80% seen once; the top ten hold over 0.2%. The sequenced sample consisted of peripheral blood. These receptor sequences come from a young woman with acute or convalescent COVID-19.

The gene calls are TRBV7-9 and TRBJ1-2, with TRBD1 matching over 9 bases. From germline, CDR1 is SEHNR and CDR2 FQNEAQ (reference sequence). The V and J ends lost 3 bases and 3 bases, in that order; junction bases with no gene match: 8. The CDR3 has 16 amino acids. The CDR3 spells CASSFGGRDRDYGYTF. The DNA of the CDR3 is TGTGCCAGCAGCTTCGGGGGCCGGGACAGGGACTATGGCTACACCTTC.

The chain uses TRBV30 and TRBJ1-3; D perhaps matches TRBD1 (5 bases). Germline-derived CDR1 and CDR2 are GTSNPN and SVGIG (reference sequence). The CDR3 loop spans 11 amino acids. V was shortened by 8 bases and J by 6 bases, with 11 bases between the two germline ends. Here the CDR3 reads CAGGTANTIYF. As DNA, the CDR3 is TGTGCCGGCGGGACTGCAAACACCATATATTTT. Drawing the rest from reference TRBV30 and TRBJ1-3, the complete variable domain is SQTIHQWPATLVQPVGSPLSLECTVEGTSNPNLYWYRQAAGRGLQLLFYSVGIGQISSEVPQNLSASRPQDRQFILSSKKLLLSDSGFYLCAGGTANTIYFGEGSWLTVV.

The CDR3 region is CATHEGANNQPQHF. The CDR3 nucleotides read TGTGCCACCCACGAGGGGGCTAATAATCAGCCCCAGCATTTT. The chain has TRBV19 and TRBJ1-5; 7 positions agree with TRBD1. Per germline, CDR1 LNHDA and CDR2 SQIVND (reference sequence). CDR3 size: 14 residues. The V segment lost 10 bases and the J segment 4 bases; nucleotides outside the gene matches: 10.

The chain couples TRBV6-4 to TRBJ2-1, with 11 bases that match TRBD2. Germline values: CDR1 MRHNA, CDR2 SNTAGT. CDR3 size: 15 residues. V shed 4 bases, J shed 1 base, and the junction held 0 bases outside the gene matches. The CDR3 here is CASSASGGSYNEQFF. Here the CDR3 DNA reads TGTGCCAGCAGTGCTAGCGGGGGGTCCTACAATGAGCAGTTCTTC.

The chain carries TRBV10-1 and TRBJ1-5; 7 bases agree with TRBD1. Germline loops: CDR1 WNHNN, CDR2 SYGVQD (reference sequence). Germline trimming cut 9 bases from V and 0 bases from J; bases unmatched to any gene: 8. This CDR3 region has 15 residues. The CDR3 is CASSGQNHSNQPQHF. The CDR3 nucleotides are TGCGCCAGTTCGGGACAGAATCATAGCAATCAGCCCCAGCATTTT.